Sequencing of this TCR beta chain was carried out in a study of shared clonotypes between healthy human individuals. The germline V gene encodes CDR1 KGHSH and CDR2 LQKENI. The V gene lost 2 bases and the J gene lost 2 bases, with 15 bases spanning the gap. This CDR3 contains 17 residues. At deep level, the assay was performed. Genomic DNA (from each subset) was split evenly across several immunoSEQ plates. Libraries were prepared by immunoSEQ multiplex PCR; TCRdb keeps only in-frame clonotypes and omits some of them. The sample holds millions of clones; over 85% are singletons and the top ten take roughly 0.15%.

Source material: naive CD4+ T cells sorted from blood. Subset given: CD45RA+ positively selected. The TCR sequence derives from a man aged 18 to 29 in good health. V is TRBV18 and J is TRBJ2-2, with D possibly matching TRBD1 (6 bases). The CDR3 reads CASSPSGTFINTGELFF. The CDR3 region has the DNA TGTGCCAGCTCACCATCTGGGACATTTATAAACACCGGGGAGCTGTTTTTT.